A selection of T cell receptor beta chains follows, all from one sample in a study of T cell responses to AZD1222 COVID-19 vaccine. Sequenced by immunoSEQ multiplex PCR; TCRdb stores in-frame clones only, minus some. The repertoire holds approximately 190,000 clones, with around 94% as singletons. The starting material was peripheral blood, obtained 28 days after the second dose of the MenACWY control vaccine. These receptors all stem from an adult who received the MenACWY meningococcal vaccine as a control. Each CDR3 is given with its conserved first and last residue. D genes are given only for firm matches. The size field is filled for only some rows; it gives once, few, many or a size class.

j_call	clone_size	cdr3_length	d_call	v_call	cdr3_aa	cdr3_nt
TRBJ1-4	.	15	TRBD1	TRBV3-1/TRBV3-2	CASSLGQVINEKLFF	TGTGCCAGCAGCCTAGGACAGGTCATTAATGAAAAACTGTTTTTT
TRBJ2-2	.	18	TRBD2	TRBV7-8	CASTPGAGLAGPTGELFF	TGTGCCAGCACCCCAGGGGCTGGACTAGCGGGTCCCACCGGGGAGCTGTTTTTT
TRBJ1-3	.	16	.	TRBV19	CASSMSRALSGNTIYF	TGTGCCAGTAGTATGTCCAGGGCTTTATCTGGAAACACCATATATTTT
TRBJ2-1	.	10	.	TRBV20-1	CSARSVVQFF	TGCAGTGCTAGATCGGTTGTGCAGTTCTTC
TRBJ1-1	.	19	.	TRBV9	CASSQGPGGRLKMNTEAFF	TGTGCCAGCAGCCAGGGGCCGGGGGGACGACTAAAAATGAACACTGAAGCTTTCTTT
TRBJ2-1	.	15	.	TRBV3-1/TRBV3-2	CASRYSAERRNEQFF	TGTGCCAGCAGGTATAGCGCGGAGCGGAGGAATGAGCAGTTCTTC
TRBJ1-5	.	14	TRBD1	TRBV24-1	CATSQTGGRQPQHF	TGTGCCACCAGCCAGACAGGGGGCCGCCAGCCCCAGCATTTT
TRBJ2-7	.	15	TRBD2	TRBV9	CASSVELAGVGEQYF	TGTGCCAGCAGCGTAGAACTAGCGGGAGTCGGCGAGCAGTACTTC
TRBJ2-7	.	15	.	TRBV14	CASSQVEGFTYEQYF	TGTGCCAGCAGCCAAGTCGAGGGTTTTACCTACGAGCAGTACTTC
TRBJ2-1	.	14	TRBD2	TRBV7-2	CASSPSGLAGEQFF	TGTGCCAGCAGCCCCAGCGGACTAGCGGGAGAGCAGTTCTTC
TRBJ1-1	.	13	.	TRBV14	CASSQHLNTEAFF	TGTGCCAGCAGCCAGCACCTGAACACTGAAGCTTTCTTT
TRBJ2-3	.	14	.	TRBV28	CASSLSPAVDTQYF	TGTGCCAGCAGTCTCTCCCCAGCGGTAGATACGCAGTATTTT
TRBJ1-1	once	15	.	TRBV7-8	CASSILQGKNTEAFF	TGTGCCAGCAGCATCCTCCAGGGGAAGAACACTGAAGCTTTCTTT
TRBJ2-5	.	15	.	TRBV4-2	CASSQDPGGLETQYF	TGTGCCAGCAGCCAAGATCCAGGGGGGCTAGAGACCCAGTACTTC
TRBJ1-4	.	12	.	TRBV28	CASSLPAEKLFF	TGTGCCAGCAGTTTACCAGCCGAAAAACTGTTTTTT
TRBJ1-6	.	17	.	TRBV18	CASSPQGPSSYNSPLHF	TGTGCCAGCTCACCACAGGGCCCGAGCTCCTATAATTCACCCCTCCACTTT
TRBJ2-7	.	13	TRBD2	TRBV27	CASIRTGGHEQYF	TGTGCCAGCATCAGGACGGGGGGACACGAGCAGTACTTC
TRBJ1-2	.	11	.	TRBV13	CASSLTERYTF	TGTGCCAGCAGCTTAACGGAGAGATACACCTTC
TRBJ1-1	.	13	.	TRBV19	CASSQWGNTEAFF	TGTGCCAGTAGTCAATGGGGGAACACTGAAGCTTTCTTT
TRBJ2-5	.	14	TRBD2	TRBV27	CASSETSSQETQYF	TGTGCCAGCAGTGAGACTAGCTCTCAAGAGACCCAGTACTTC
TRBJ2-1	.	16	TRBD2	TRBV4-2	CASSQELSGAPNEQFF	TGTGCCAGCAGCCAAGAACTTAGCGGGGCCCCAAATGAGCAGTTCTTC
TRBJ1-1	.	15	TRBD1	TRBV12-5	CASGWDGQANTEAFF	TGTGCTAGTGGTTGGGACGGACAGGCCAACACTGAAGCTTTCTTT
TRBJ2-2	.	15	TRBD1	TRBV7-3	CASSSVPGGGGELFF	TGTGCCAGCAGCTCCGTTCCAGGGGGCGGCGGGGAGCTGTTTTTT
TRBJ1-6	.	15	TRBD1	TRBV3-1/TRBV3-2	CASSQADRVNSPLHF	TGTGCCAGCAGCCAAGCGGACAGGGTCAATTCACCCCTCCACTTT
TRBJ2-5	.	13	.	TRBV9	CASSVGHQETQYF	TGTGCCAGCAGCGTGGGGCATCAAGAGACCCAGTACTTC
TRBJ1-6	.	12	.	TRBV19	CASSMYRNALHF	TGTGCCAGTAGTATGTATCGGAACGCCCTCCACTTT
TRBJ1-2	.	14	.	TRBV4-1	CASSHIPTGYGYTF	TGCGCCAGCAGCCACATACCCACAGGATATGGCTACACCTTC
TRBJ1-2	.	13	.	TRBV7-2	CASSRMANYGYTF	TGTGCCAGCAGCCGTATGGCTAACTATGGCTACACCTTC
TRBJ2-1	.	11	.	TRBV5-1	CASSPSVQQFF	TGCGCCAGCAGCCCTTCGGTACAGCAGTTCTTC
TRBJ2-1	once	16	.	TRBV5-4	CASSPGLMSSYNEQFF	TGTGCCAGCAGCCCGGGACTGATGAGCTCCTACAATGAGCAGTTCTTC
TRBJ2-2	.	13	.	TRBV12-3/TRBV12-4	CASGPLATGELFF	TGTGCCAGCGGACCCCTAGCGACCGGGGAGCTGTTTTTT
TRBJ1-1	.	15	.	TRBV28	CASSGRQALNTEAFF	TGTGCCAGCAGCGGCAGACAGGCGCTAAACACTGAAGCTTTCTTT
TRBJ1-5	once	16	.	TRBV27	CASSLGGGRSNQPQHF	TGTGCCAGCAGTTTAGGGGGAGGCCGGAGCAATCAGCCCCAGCATTTT
TRBJ1-1	.	14	.	TRBV27	CASSLSAGYQRAFF	TGTGCCAGCAGTTTATCGGCAGGGTACCAACGGGCTTTCTTT
TRBJ1-4	.	17	.	TRBV7-7	CASSLRLVLTRPEKLFF	TGTGCTAGCAGCTTACGTTTAGTCCTGACCCGACCCGAAAAACTGTTTTTT
TRBJ1-3	.	13	.	TRBV29-1	CSGRTVPGNTIYF	TGCAGCGGTCGGACAGTTCCTGGAAACACCATATATTTT
TRBJ1-2	.	16	TRBD1	TRBV27	CASTPGQDRGAYGYTF	TGTGCCAGCACCCCTGGTCAGGACAGGGGGGCCTATGGCTACACCTTC
TRBJ1-2	.	13	.	TRBV6-2/TRBV6-3	CASSTRGPELTDF	TGTGCCAGCAGCACCCGGGGACCCGAACTTACGGACTTC
TRBJ1-1	.	14	TRBD1	TRBV19	CASRNRGEDTEAFF	TGTGCCAGTAGAAACAGGGGTGAAGACACTGAAGCTTTCTTT
TRBJ1-2	.	15	.	TRBV9	CASSVGEGQVYGYTF	TGTGCCAGCAGCGTAGGGGAGGGACAAGTCTATGGCTACACCTTC
TRBJ1-1	.	14	.	TRBV18	CASSSQGRDTEAFF	TGTGCCAGCTCGAGTCAGGGTCGAGACACTGAAGCTTTCTTT